This TCR beta chain comes out of a study of T cells in Graves' hyperthyroidism and ophthalmopathy. Authors of the study amplified TCR beta CDR3 regions from RNA transcripts. The study used the HTBI primer set for a first-round RT-PCR of the TCR CDR3. MiXCR, applied by TCRdb to the multiplex PCR reads, yields one record per CDR3 protein. The sample records a few hundred thousand distinct CDR3 sequences, 13% being singletons. Regarding this clonotype: Its antigen is undetermined.

Study findings and constraints: A model using 13 V-J features told ophthalmopathy apart from stable hyperthyroidism. The model foresaw ophthalmopathy a median about 6.1 months prior to onset.

The sequence was obtained from a woman aged 18-35 years with Graves' hyperthyroidism. Sequencing was performed on blood.

The CDR3 sequence is CASSVPSVGGEQFF. CDR3 sequence (DNA): TGTGCCAGCAGCGTCCCTAGCGTCGGAGGAGAGCAGTTCTTC. This chain uses TRBV9 with TRBJ2-1; possible D gene TRBD2, 6 bases. This CDR3 region has 14 residues. Germline lookup yields CDR1 SGDLS and CDR2 YYNGEE. The ends were cut back, 2 bases at V and 10 bases at J, with 16 bases in the middle.